The 15 T cell receptor beta chains presented below share a single source sample, sequenced in a study of cytomegalovirus exposure and HLA in healthy donors. With 60 Vbeta and 13 Jbeta primers, the PCR was carried out. TCRdb keeps only in-frame clones here, not all; method: immunoSEQ multiplex PCR. The sample comprises 85,000 to 100,000 clones, 81% of which are singletons, and roughly 1.1% rests with the top ten. Sequencing was done on a sample of PBMCs. The receptors were sampled from a girl aged 2-9 years in good health and CMV-seropositive.

The chain joins TRBV27 to TRBJ2-7, with D unclear. V was shortened by 5 bases and J by 2 bases, with 13 bases between the two germline ends. Germline V CDR1 and CDR2: MNHEY, SMNVEV (reference sequence). The CDR3 is 14 residues long. The CDR3: CASSPTPETYEQYF. CDR3 sequence (DNA): TGTGCCAGCAGTCCGACACCAGAGACCTACGAGCAGTACTTC.

The chain joins TRBV19 to TRBJ1-1; tentatively, D is TRBD1 (5 bases). V was cut by 6 bases and J by 0 bases, with 8 bases left in between. This CDR3 contains 13 residues. Germline CDR1 LNHDA, CDR2 SQIVND (reference sequence). CDR3 sequence reads: CASSRGMNTEAFF. The CDR3 bases are TGTGCCAGTAGCCGGGGGATGAACACTGAAGCTTTCTTT.

The chain couples TRBV7-9 to TRBJ2-5, with 9 nucleotides matching TRBD1. The DNA end is a closer match to TRBJ2-7, so the J assignment may be wrong. This CDR3 contains 16 residues. In germline, CDR1 is SEHNR, CDR2 FQNEAQ (reference sequence). The CDR3 sequence is CASSLARTGAPYEQYF. The CDR3 bases are TGTGCCAGCAGCTTAGCCCGGACAGGGGCCCCCTACGAGCAGTACTTC.

A note on this clone: A junction boundary mismatches the germline segment, possibly from a read error. The J gene is TRBJ1-2, the V gene TRBV7-9, with a tentative D call TRBD1 (6 bases). Germline V lookup: CDR1 SEHNR, CDR2 FQNEAQ (reference sequence). This CDR3 contains 12 residues. CDR3 region: CSSSLGQGGYTF. DNA of the CDR3: TGTTCCAGCAGCTTAGGCCAGGGGGGCTACACCTTC.

J is TRBJ2-1 and V is TRBV5-1; D gene unclear. CDR1 is SGHRS, CDR2 YFSETQ, per germline. There are 12 residues in the CDR3. V gave up 0 bases and J gave up 7 bases, with 5 bases separating them. CDR3 coding DNA: TGCGCCAGCAGCTTGGACCAGAATGAGCAGTTCTTC. This sequence encodes CASSLDQNEQFF.

The rearrangement joins TRBV6-5 to TRBJ2-2; 9 bases agree with TRBD1. CDR1 is MNHEY, CDR2 SVGAGI, per germline. There are 13 residues in the CDR3. Trimming cost V 8 bases and J 5 bases; bases outside gene matches: 3. CDR3 loop: CASWDRETGELFF. The CDR3 DNA sequence: TGTGCCAGCTGGGACAGGGAGACCGGGGAGCTGTTTTTT.

The rearrangement joins TRBV5-1 to TRBJ2-1, with TRBD2 identical over 8 bases. CDR3 length equals 15 residues. CDR1 and CDR2 (germline): SGHRS, YFSETQ. J gave up 6 bases and V 4 bases, and 9 bases lay outside the gene matches. The CDR3 DNA follows: TGCGCCAGCAGCCTAAGCGGGAGCACCTCCAATGAGCAGTTCTTC. Its translation: CASSLSGSTSNEQFF.

This clone showed up just once. This chain connects TRBV28 to TRBJ1-5, with D perhaps matching TRBD1 (6 bases). V was shortened by 6 bases and J by 2 bases, with 11 bases between the two germline ends. In germline, CDR1 is MDHEN, CDR2 SYDVKM. This CDR3 has 14 residues. The CDR3 region has the DNA TGTGCCAGCAGCCCGGCAGGGGGCAATCAGCCCCAGCATTTT. Translating gives CASSPAGGNQPQHF.

A few counts support this clone. The V gene is TRBV28, the J gene TRBJ1-5; D is ambiguous. CDR3 length: 14 residues. Germline CDR1 reads MDHEN; CDR2 reads SYDVKM. V lost 2 bases and J 5 bases, leaving 10 bases between the germline ends. DNA of the CDR3: TGTGCCAGCAGTTTAACGGGTCCCTATCAGCCCCAGCATTTT. The encoded protein is CASSLTGPYQPQHF.

The J gene is TRBJ2-1, the V gene TRBV6-1, with TRBD2 matching over 7 bases. CDR3 length: 14 amino acids. Trimming at V came to 1 base and at J to 14 bases, leaving 11 bases not matched to a gene. Per the germline V gene, CDR1 is MNHNS and CDR2 is SASEGT. CDR3 in amino acids: CASSEGGRADSEFF. The CDR3 DNA reads as TGTGCCAGCAGTGAAGGTGGGAGGGCGGATTCGGAGTTCTTC.

The chain joins TRBV18 to TRBJ1-1; 7 bases line up with TRBD1. With 5 bases clipped from V and 4 bases from J, the junction kept 7 bases outside the gene matches. The CDR3 consists of 14 residues. Germline V gene data show CDR1 as KGHSH and CDR2 as LQKENI. The CDR3 nucleotides read TGTGCCAGCTCAGACAGGGATCGGGGCACTGAAGCTTTCTTT. Translating it yields CASSDRDRGTEAFF.

Turning to this clone: One junction end disagrees with the germline gene, perhaps due to a read error. CDR3 DNA sequence: TGTGCCGGGAGCCGTGGGGGCACAGGTGAAGCTTTCTTT. This encodes CAGSRGGTGEAFF. The rearrangement joins TRBV30 to TRBJ1-1; TRBD1 might be the D (6 bases). The germline CDR1 and CDR2 sequences are GTSNPN and SVGIG (reference sequence). The CDR3 runs to 13 residues.

This CDR3 reads CASSTLAGGPYNEQFF. The DNA for the CDR3 is TGTGCCAGCAGTACCCTGGCGGGAGGGCCTTACAATGAGCAGTTCTTC. V usage is TRBV28 and J usage is TRBJ2-1, with 9 bases lining up with TRBD2. The CDR3 spans 16 residues. With 5 bases clipped from V and 4 bases from J, the junction kept 9 bases outside the gene matches. CDR1 is MDHEN, CDR2 SYDVKM, per germline.

The gene calls are TRBV7-9 and TRBJ2-3; 8 nucleotides agree with TRBD2. The CDR3 consists of 16 residues. CDR1 and CDR2 (germline): SEHNR, FQNEAQ (reference sequence). Unmatched junction bases numbered 8, after V lost 1 base and J lost 5 bases. The CDR3 DNA reads as TGTGCCAGCAGCTTAGGGGCGGGAGGTCTGAAAGATACGCAGTATTTT. It encodes CASSLGAGGLKDTQYF.

A single count supports this clone. This rearrangement joins TRBV10-2 to TRBJ2-7, with a weak D call TRBD2 (5 bases). The ends were cut back, 0 bases at V and 6 bases at J, with 12 bases in the middle. This CDR3 has 14 amino acids. CDR1 is WSHSY, CDR2 SAAADI, per germline. The CDR3 DNA reads TGCGCCAGCAGTGAGTCGTCGGGGATCGCCGAGCAGTACTTC. Translating gives CASSESSGIAEQYF.